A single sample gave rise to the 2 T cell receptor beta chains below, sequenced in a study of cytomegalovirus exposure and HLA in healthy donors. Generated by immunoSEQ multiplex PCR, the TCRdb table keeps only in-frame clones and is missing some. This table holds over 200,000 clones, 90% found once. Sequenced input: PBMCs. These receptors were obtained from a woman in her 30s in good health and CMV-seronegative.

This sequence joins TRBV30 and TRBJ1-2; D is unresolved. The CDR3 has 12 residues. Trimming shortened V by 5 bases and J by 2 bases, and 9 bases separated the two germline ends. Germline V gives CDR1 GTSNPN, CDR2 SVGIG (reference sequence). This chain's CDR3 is CAWGQENYGYTF. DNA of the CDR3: TGTGCCTGGGGGCAGGAAAACTATGGCTACACCTTC. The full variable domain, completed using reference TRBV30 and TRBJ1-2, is SQTIHQWPATLVQPVGSPLSLECTVEGTSNPNLYWYRQAAGRGLQLLFYSVGIGQISSEVPQNLSASRPQDRQFILSSKKLLLSDSGFYLCAWGQENYGYTFGSGTRLTVV.

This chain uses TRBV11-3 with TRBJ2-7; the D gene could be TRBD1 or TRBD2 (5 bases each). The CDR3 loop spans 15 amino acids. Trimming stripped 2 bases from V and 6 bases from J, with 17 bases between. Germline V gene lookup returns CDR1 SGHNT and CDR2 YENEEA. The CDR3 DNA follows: TGTGCCAGCAGCTTAAGAGGGCAGGGAAGGGGCGAGCAGTACTTC. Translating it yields CASSLRGQGRGEQYF. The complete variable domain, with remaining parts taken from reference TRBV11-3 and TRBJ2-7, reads EAGVVQSPRYKIIEKKQPVAFWCNPISGHNTLYWYLQNLGQGPELLIRYENEEAVDDSQLPKDRFSAERLKGVDSTLKIQPAELGDSAVYLCASSLRGQGRGEQYFGPGTRLTVT.